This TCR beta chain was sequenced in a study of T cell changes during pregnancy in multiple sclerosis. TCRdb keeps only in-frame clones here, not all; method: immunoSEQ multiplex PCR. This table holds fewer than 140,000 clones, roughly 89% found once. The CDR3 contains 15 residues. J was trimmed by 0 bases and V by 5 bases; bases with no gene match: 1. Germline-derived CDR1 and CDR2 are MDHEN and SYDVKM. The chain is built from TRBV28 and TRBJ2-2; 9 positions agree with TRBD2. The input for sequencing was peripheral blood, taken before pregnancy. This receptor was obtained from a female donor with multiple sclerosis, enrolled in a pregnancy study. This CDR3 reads CASSGLAPNTGELFF. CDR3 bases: TGTGCCAGCAGTGGACTAGCGCCGAACACCGGGGAGCTGTTTTTT.